This is a list of T cell receptor gamma chains from one sample in a study of gamma-delta chains in newborns, infants, children. TCRdb reprocessed the reads through CATT. The sample gives about 2,500 gamma-chain clones, 26% of which show up once; around 19% is in the top ten. What was sequenced was blood. The origin of the receptors is a child who was a newborn, infant or young child, either healthy, febrile or measles-vaccinated (not recorded which). Each CDR3 is given with its conserved first and last residue. Size is stated for part of the rows, as once, few or many counts, or as a class when the clone is expanded.

clone size	V gene	J gene	CDR3 DNA	CDR3 protein
-	TRGV9	TRGJP1	TGTGCCTTGTGGGAGGTGCTCTATACCACTGGTTGGTTCAAGATATTT	CALWEVLYTTGWFKIF
-	TRGV9	TRGJP	TGTGCCTTGTGGGAGGAACCTGGGGAGTTGGGCAAAAAAATCAAGGTATTT	CALWEEPGELGKKIKVF
-	TRGV9	TRGJ1/TRGJ2	TGTGCCTTGTGGGACGTAGCGGATTATTATAAGAAACTCTTT	CALWDVADYYKKLF
-	TRGV9	TRGJ1/TRGJ2	TGTGCCTTGTGGGAGGTGCAAAGGAAACTCTTT	CALWEVQRKLF
-	TRGV9	TRGJ1/TRGJ2	TGTGCCTTGGGGGAGGTGTCCCTGAGTAATTATAAGAAACTCTTT	CALGEVSLSNYKKLF
medium-sized	TRGV9	TRGJP	TGTGCCTTGTGGGAGGTGACATACCAAGAGTTGGGCAAAAAAATCAAGGTATTT	CALWEVTYQELGKKIKVF
once	TRGV9	TRGJP	TGTGCCTTGTGGGAGGAGACTCGAGAGTTGGGCAAAAAAATCAGGGTATTT	CALWEETRELGKKIRVF
medium-sized	TRGV9	TRGJP	TGTGCCTTGTGGGACAAGCAAGAGTTGGGCAAAAAAATCAAGGTATTT	CALWDKQELGKKIKVF
few	TRGV8	TRGJP1	TGTGCCACCTGGGACACTGGTTGGTTCAAGATATTT	CATWDTGWFKIF
few	TRGV2	TRGJP2	TGTGCACGGGTTTGGGATCGGATCAAGACGTTT	CARVWDRIKTF
few	TRGV9	TRGJP	TGTGCCTTGTGGGAGGTCCCTCCCTTGGGCAAAAAAATCAAGGTATTT	CALWEVPPLGKKIKVF
few	TRGV9	TRGJP	TGTGCCTTGTGGGTTAAGGAGTTGGGCAAAAAAATCAAGGTATTT	CALWVKELGKKIKVF
-	TRGV9	TRGJ1/TRGJ2	TGTGCCTTGTGGGAGGGTCCTAAGAAACTCTTT	CALWEGPKKLF
few	TRGV9	TRGJP	TGTGCCTTGTGGGAGGTGCTAGGAGAGTTGGGCAAAAAAATCAAGGTATTT	CALWEVLGELGKKIKVF
large	TRGV9	TRGJP	TGTGCCTTGTGGGAGGTGCGGGATCGGTTGGGCAAAAAAATCAAGGTATTT	CALWEVRDRLGKKIKVF
-	TRGV9	TRGJP	TGTGCCTTGTGGGAGGCCCGAAACGGGCCGTTGAGCAAAAAAATCAAGGTATTT	CALWEARNGPLSKKIKVF
-	TRGV9	TRGJP	TGTGCCTTGTGGGAGGTGAGAGGTTTGTTGGGCAAAAAAATCAAGGTATTT	CALWEVRGLLGKKIKVF
large	TRGV2	TRGJP2	TGTGCCACCTGGGACGGGCAAGGTAGTAGTGATTGGATCAAGACGTTT	CATWDGQGSSDWIKTF
few	TRGV9	TRGJP	TGTGCCTTGTGGGAGGCCCGGAGAGAGTTGGGCAAAAAAATCAAGGTATTT	CALWEARRELGKKIKVF
-	TRGV9	TRGJP	TGTGCCTTGTGGGAGGCCGTTCCCCGAGTGGGCAAAAAAATCAAGGTATTT	CALWEAVPRVGKKIKVF
-	TRGV9	TRGJP	TGTGCCTTGTGGGATGAACGCCAAGAGTTGGGCAAAAAAATCAAGGTATTT	CALWDERQELGKKIKVF
-	TRGV9	TRGJP	TGTGCCTTGTGGGAGGTGCGGGGTGAGTTGGGCAAAAAAATCAAGGTATTT	CALWEVRGELGKKIKVF
-	TRGV9	TRGJP	TGTGCCTTGTGGCGCTCGGGGCCGCAACAAGAGTTGGGCAAAAAAATCAAGGTATTT	CALWRSGPQQELGKKIKVF
medium-sized	TRGV9	TRGJ1/TRGJ2	TGTGCCTTGTGGGAGGCGAATTATTATAAGAAACTCTTT	CALWEANYYKKLF
few	TRGV9	TRGJP	TGTGCCTTGTGGGATTCCGAGTTGGGCAAAAAAATCAAGGTATTT	CALWDSELGKKIKVF